A selection of T cell receptor beta chains follows, all from one sample in a study of blood T cell repertoires in COVID-19. Sequencing used immunoSEQ multiplex PCR; TCRdb keeps in-frame clones, though not all of them. The sample holds over 250,000 clones, over 75% seen once. Sequenced material: PBMCs or T cells enriched from blood (not recorded which). Source of these receptors: a young woman who had recovered from COVID-19. The CDR3 runs from the conserved cysteine through the conserved F or W. Each record gives: CDR3 protein, CDR3 DNA, clone size, J gene, D gene, V gene. D genes are given only for firm matches. Size is stated for part of the rows, as once, few or many counts, or as a class when the clone is expanded.

CASSQERGNSPLHF	TGTGCCAGCAGCCAAGAAAGGGGCAATTCACCCCTCCACTTT	.	TRBJ1-6	.	TRBV3-1/TRBV3-2
CASSYLTGGDSPLHF	TGTGCCAGCAGTTACCTTACAGGGGGCGATTCACCCCTCCACTTT	.	TRBJ1-6	TRBD1	TRBV27
CASSGGQASGNTIYF	TGTGCCAGCTCGGGGGGACAGGCCTCTGGAAACACCATATATTTT	few	TRBJ1-3	TRBD1	TRBV18
CASSVGWESDEQFF	TGTGCCAGCAGCGTAGGTTGGGAGTCGGATGAGCAGTTCTTC	once	TRBJ2-1	.	TRBV9
CASSLALGGRGPLYNEQFF	TGCGCCAGCAGCTTGGCCCTAGGGGGCAGGGGGCCCCTCTACAATGAGCAGTTCTTC	.	TRBJ2-1	TRBD1	TRBV5-1
CARSRGGGYGYTF	TGTGCCCGCAGCAGAGGGGGGGGATATGGCTACACCTTC	.	TRBJ1-2	.	TRBV13
CASRDSTNQPQHF	TGTGCCAGCCGGGACAGTACCAATCAGCCCCAGCATTTT	few	TRBJ1-5	TRBD1	TRBV12-3/TRBV12-4
CASSRGRGEGYTF	TGTGCCAGCAGCCGGGGCAGGGGGGAAGGCTACACCTTC	.	TRBJ1-2	TRBD1	TRBV3-1/TRBV3-2
CASSRGLRDGYTF	TGTGCCAGCAGCAGGGGGTTGAGGGATGGCTACACCTTC	.	TRBJ1-2	TRBD1	TRBV25-1
CATSRSLAGGQETQYF	TGTGCCACCAGTAGGTCGCTAGCGGGGGGTCAAGAGACCCAGTACTTC	.	TRBJ2-5	TRBD2	TRBV24-1
CASSLVSGEAFF	TGTGCCAGCAGCTTAGTGTCAGGGGAAGCTTTCTTT	.	TRBJ1-1	.	TRBV11-2
CASSQDLWATPSYEQYF	TGTGCCAGCAGCCAAGATTTATGGGCCACCCCCTCCTACGAGCAGTACTTC	.	TRBJ2-7	.	TRBV3-1/TRBV3-2
CSAGTGPTEAFF	TGCAGCGCCGGGACAGGGCCAACTGAAGCTTTCTTT	.	TRBJ1-1	TRBD1	TRBV29-1
CASSRGQGDADTQYF	TGTGCCAGCAGTCGGGGACAGGGGGACGCAGATACGCAGTATTTT	.	TRBJ2-3	TRBD1	TRBV11-3
CASSPGSVEAFF	TGTGCCAGCAGCCCAGGATCGGTTGAAGCTTTCTTT	.	TRBJ1-1	.	TRBV7-9
CASSHGTDYGYTF	TGTGCCAGCAGCCACGGGACAGACTATGGCTACACCTTC	.	TRBJ1-2	TRBD1	TRBV12-3/TRBV12-4
CASSYERGLADTQYF	TGTGCCAGCAGTTACGAGCGGGGGCTGGCAGATACGCAGTATTTT	.	TRBJ2-3	TRBD2	TRBV6-5
CASSQRGTAWGGNTIYF	TGCGCCAGCAGCCAACGCGGGACAGCCTGGGGAGGAAACACCATATATTTT	.	TRBJ1-3	TRBD1	TRBV4-1
CATSRDINRINTIYF	TGTGCCACCAGCAGAGACATAAACAGGATAAACACCATATATTTT	.	TRBJ1-3	.	TRBV15